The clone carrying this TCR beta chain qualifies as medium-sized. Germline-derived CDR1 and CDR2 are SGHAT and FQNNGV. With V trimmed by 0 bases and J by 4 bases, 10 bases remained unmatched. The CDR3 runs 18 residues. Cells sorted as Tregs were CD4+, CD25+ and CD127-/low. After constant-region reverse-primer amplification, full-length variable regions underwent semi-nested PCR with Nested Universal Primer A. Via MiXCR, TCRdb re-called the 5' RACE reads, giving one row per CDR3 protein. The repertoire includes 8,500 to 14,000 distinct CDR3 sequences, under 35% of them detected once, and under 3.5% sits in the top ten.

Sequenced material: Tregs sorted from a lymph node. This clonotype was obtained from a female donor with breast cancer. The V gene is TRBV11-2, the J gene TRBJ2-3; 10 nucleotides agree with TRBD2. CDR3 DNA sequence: TGTGCCAGCAGCTTAGACCCCTCGGCAGCGGGAGGGTCAGATACGCAGTATTTT. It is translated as CASSLDPSAAGGSDTQYF.